One sample yielded the 5 T cell receptor beta chains listed below, sequenced in a study of CD8+ T cells in alopecia areata. The authors extracted RNA and reverse transcribed it into cDNA as the sequencing template. Measured with immunoSEQ multiplex PCR; TCRdb has only the in-frame clones, and not every one. This sample has more than 200,000 clones, with roughly 40% found just once. Indicated treatment: oral pan-JAK inhibitor, 5-10 mg twice daily. Material: CD4+ T cells sorted from blood, obtained at approximately week 36, from a patient treated with tofacitinib. The receptor source for this set is a human donor with alopecia areata.

The chain links TRBV7-9 to TRBJ2-5; no definite D call. Germline V gene sequence: CDR1 SEHNR, CDR2 FQNEAQ (reference sequence). The CDR3 is 15 amino acids. Trimming cost V 1 base and J 1 base, with 10 bases left between them. In nucleotides, the CDR3 is TGTGCCAGCAGCTTAGGCGTCGATTTCCAAGAGACCCAGTACTTC. Translated: CASSLGVDFQETQYF.

The chain employs TRBV5-1 and TRBJ2-3, with 10 nucleotides matching TRBD2. Germline CDR1 reads SGHRS; CDR2 reads YFSETQ. CDR3 length equals 15 residues. V was clipped by 4 bases and J by 5 bases; unmatched bases: 7. The CDR3 sequence: CASSHLAGVVDTQYF. The CDR3 DNA reads TGCGCCAGCAGCCACCTAGCGGGAGTGGTAGATACGCAGTATTTT.

This chain links TRBV14 with TRBJ2-5; D is unclear. V was trimmed by 1 base and J by 4 bases, leaving 13 bases between them. The CDR3 runs 15 residues. Germline V gene lookup returns CDR1 SGHDN and CDR2 FVKESK. CDR3 in amino acids: CASSQGGPMRETQYF. The CDR3 DNA reads TGTGCCAGCAGCCAAGGAGGTCCGATGCGAGAGACCCAGTACTTC.

The chain has TRBV4-3 and TRBJ2-3; D call uncertain. V dropped 0 bases and J dropped 1 base, with 11 bases sitting between them. Germline-derived CDR1 and CDR2 are LGHNA and YSLEER. The CDR3 covers 16 residues. This chain's CDR3 is CASSQDSLVGTDTQYF. Here the CDR3 DNA reads TGCGCCAGCAGCCAAGATTCCCTGGTCGGCACAGATACGCAGTATTTT.

The V gene is TRBV2, the J gene TRBJ2-7; a possible D gene is TRBD2 (6 bases). Trimming shortened V by 3 bases and J by 9 bases, and 21 bases separated the two germline ends. CDR1 and CDR2 (germline): SNHLY, FYNNEI. This CDR3 contains 15 residues. DNA for the CDR3: TGTGCCAGCAGTGATCGGGGCGGGATCCGGTCTGGGCAGTACTTC. Protein: CASSDRGGIRSGQYF.